This TCR beta chain appears in the sequencing data of a study of blood T cell repertoires in COVID-19. Across the whole study: Acute and convalescent COVID-19 samples came from the United States, Italy and Spain. Sources were T cells, B-cell-depleted T cells, or PBMCs; the material itself was cDNA or gDNA.

As originally analysed: Nucleated cell number was recorded as an estimate derived from reference gene primer amplification. Profiled with immunoSEQ multiplex PCR; TCRdb holds only in-frame clones, not every one. V and J calls plus clone size are reproduced from that table; the DNA served to infer D and trimming. The sample holds 120,000 or so clones, about 79% seen once. The sequencing input was peripheral blood. The receptor was isolated from a man aged 35 to 55 with active or convalescent COVID-19.

The CDR3 is CATSPTGGEQNTQYF. The CDR3 DNA follows: TGTGCCACCAGTCCGACTGGCGGGGAACAAAATACGCAGTATTTT. This chain links TRBV24-1 with TRBJ2-3; D perhaps matches TRBD2 (6 bases). Germline V gene sequence: CDR1 KGHDR, CDR2 SFDVKD. The CDR3 runs to 15 residues. Trimming removed 6 bases at V and 7 bases at J, with 19 bases between.